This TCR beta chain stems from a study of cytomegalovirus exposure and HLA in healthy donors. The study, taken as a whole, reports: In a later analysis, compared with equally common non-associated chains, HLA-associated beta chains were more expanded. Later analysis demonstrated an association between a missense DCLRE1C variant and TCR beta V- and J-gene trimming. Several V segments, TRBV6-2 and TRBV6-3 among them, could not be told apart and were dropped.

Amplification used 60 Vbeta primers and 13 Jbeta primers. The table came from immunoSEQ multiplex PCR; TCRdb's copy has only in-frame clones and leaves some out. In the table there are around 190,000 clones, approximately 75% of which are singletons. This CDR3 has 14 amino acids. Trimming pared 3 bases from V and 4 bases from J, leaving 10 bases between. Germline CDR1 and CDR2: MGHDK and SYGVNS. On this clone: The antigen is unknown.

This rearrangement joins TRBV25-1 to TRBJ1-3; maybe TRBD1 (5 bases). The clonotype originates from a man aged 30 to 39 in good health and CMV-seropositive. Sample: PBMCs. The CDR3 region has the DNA TGTGCCAGCAGTGAGTCAGGGTCAGGAAACACCATATATTTT. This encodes CASSESGSGNTIYF.